This T cell receptor (beta chain) was recorded in a study of blood T cell repertoires in COVID-19. For the study at large: Nucleic acid was either cDNA or gDNA, and it came from T cells, B-cell-depleted T cells, or PBMCs.

Source study methods: Estimation of nucleated cell counts relied on the amplification of reference gene primers. TCRdb keeps only in-frame clones here, not all; method: immunoSEQ multiplex PCR. That table supplies the V and J calls and clone size; D and trimming were determined from the DNA. The table lists more than 40,000 clones, approximately 83% of them singletons. This CDR3 is 13 amino acids long. Trimming removed 3 bases at V and 5 bases at J, with 7 bases between. Germline V lookup: CDR1 ENHRY, CDR2 SYGVKD. The material sequenced was peripheral blood. The genes are TRBV10-3 and TRBJ1-4; TRBD1 might be the D (6 bases). This TCR came from a human donor in a cohort sampled during active COVID-19. The donor label of this sample is uncertain. The DNA for the CDR3 is TGTGCCATCAGTGACGGGACAAATGAAAAACTGTTTTTT. This gives the protein CAISDGTNEKLFF.